The source of this TCR beta chain is a study of blood T cell dynamics during melanoma immunotherapy. DNA loading was fixed at around 0.35 ug for all bulk PBMC samples. TCRdb's table, derived via immunoSEQ multiplex PCR, lists solely in-frame clones and lacks some. This table has 25,000 to 30,000 clones, around 80% appearing once. The length of the CDR3 is 11 residues. Germline CDR1 is DFQATT and CDR2 is SNEGSKA (reference sequence). V was pared by 3 bases and J by 5 bases, with 7 bases between. The time point here: week 3, after first cycle of checkpoint inhibitor. Specimen: blood, collected from a patient treated with checkpoint blockade. This clonotype was obtained from a human donor with melanoma. This chain uses TRBV20-1 with TRBJ2-5; D remains unclear. CDR3 DNA sequence: TGCAGTGCTAGTCTTGTCGAGACCCAGTACTTC. Its protein is CSASLVETQYF.